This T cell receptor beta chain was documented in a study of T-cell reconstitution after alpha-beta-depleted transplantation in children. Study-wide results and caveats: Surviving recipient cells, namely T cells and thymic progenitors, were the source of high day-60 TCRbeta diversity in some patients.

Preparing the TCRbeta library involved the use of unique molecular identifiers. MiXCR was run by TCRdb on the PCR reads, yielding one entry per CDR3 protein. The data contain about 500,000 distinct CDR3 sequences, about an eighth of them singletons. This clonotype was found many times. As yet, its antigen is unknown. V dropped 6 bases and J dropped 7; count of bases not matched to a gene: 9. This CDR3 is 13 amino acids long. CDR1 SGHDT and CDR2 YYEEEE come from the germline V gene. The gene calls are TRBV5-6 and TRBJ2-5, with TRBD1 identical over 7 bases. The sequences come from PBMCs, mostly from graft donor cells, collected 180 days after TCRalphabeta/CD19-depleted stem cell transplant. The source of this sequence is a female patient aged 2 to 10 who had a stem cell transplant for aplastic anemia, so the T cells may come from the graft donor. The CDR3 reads CASTAGTAGTQYF. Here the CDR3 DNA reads TGTGCCAGCACCGCCGGGACAGCCGGGACCCAGTACTTC.